This T cell receptor (beta chain) was obtained from a study of vaccination effects on CD4 cells after COVID-19. This clone is a singleton in its sample. Antigen unknown. Generated by immunoSEQ multiplex PCR, the TCRdb table keeps only in-frame clones and is missing some. Among around 40,000 clones listed, approximately 70% were seen once. Study results and limitations: In the study, convalescent patients were few, and early post-infection timepoints were absent. Cross-reactivity with common cold coronaviruses was shown by only 1 of 255 vaccine-induced clones in healthy vaccinees.

The V gene lost 5 bases and the J gene lost 2 bases, with 10 bases spanning the gap. Germline V gene sequence: CDR1 MNHEY, CDR2 SMNVEV (reference sequence). The length of the CDR3 is 14 residues. Once cultured for roughly nine days, the cells underwent separation to obtain CD4+ T cells. Either the mRNA-1273 or the BNT162b2 vaccine was given to participants as two doses. Cells had half their medium changed to IL-2 medium on days 3 and 7. The chain employs TRBV27 and TRBJ1-5; D remains ambiguous. The input for sequencing was CD4+ T cells from PBMCs cultured without peptide, taken after COVID-19 vaccination. The sequence was obtained from a human donor who received a COVID-19 vaccine. CDR3 DNA: TGTGCCAGCAGTACGATTTGGGGCAATCAGCCCCAGCATTTT. Translation: CASSTIWGNQPQHF.